This record looks at one T cell receptor beta chain sequence and its context. What it binds is not known. The entry originates in a study of Ad26.COV2.S vaccination and SARS-CoV-2 variants. The study's findings and limits: Marked by substantial breadth, spike-specific CD8+ and CD4+ T cell responses were reportedly seen after vaccination.

The method was immunoSEQ multiplex PCR; TCRdb's version includes in-frame clones alone and lacks a portion of them. The table shows about 350,000 clones, with roughly nine tenths occurring only once. V dropped 8 bases and J dropped 9; count of bases not matched to a gene: 8. Germline loops: CDR1 SGHAT, CDR2 FQNNGV. CDR3 size: 14 residues. Material: peripheral blood, obtained after recovery from COVID-19. This TCR was recovered from a human donor who had recovered from COVID-19. This sequence joins TRBV11-2 and TRBJ1-6, with 9 positions matching TRBD1. CDR3 DNA: TGTGCCAGCCGCCAACAGGGGGCTGGTTCACCCCTCCACTTT. It is translated as CASRQQGAGSPLHF.